This TCR beta chain was found in a study of blood T cell repertoires in COVID-19. The wider study: Specimens from acute and convalescent COVID-19 originated in the United States, Italy and Spain. Sources were T cells, B-cell-depleted T cells, or PBMCs; the material itself was cDNA or gDNA.

The participants were between about 18 and 100 years old and came from 24 US areas. Original processing notes: Amplification of reference gene primers provided the estimated nucleated cell counts. Sequencing used immunoSEQ multiplex PCR; TCRdb keeps in-frame clones, though not all of them. V and J calls and clone size are as listed in that table; D and trimming were resolved from the DNA. The sample consists of over 200,000 clones, about four fifths of them appearing once. The germline V and J ends were trimmed by 7 bases and 0 bases, with 13 bases remaining between them. Looked up from germline, CDR1 is LNHDA and CDR2 is SQIVND (reference sequence). This CDR3 is 15 amino acids long.

This sequence joins TRBV19 and TRBJ1-5, with D maybe TRBD1 (5 bases). Sequencing input: PBMCs or T cells enriched from blood (not recorded which). This clonotype originated in a woman between 45 and 60 years old with acute COVID-19. This chain's CDR3 is CASISGELSNQPQHF. The CDR3 bases are TGTGCCAGTATCTCGGGGGAGCTTAGCAATCAGCCCCAGCATTTT.